This record looks at one T cell receptor beta chain sequence and its context. This entry comes from a study of blood T cell repertoires in COVID-19. Study background: Nucleic acid was either cDNA or gDNA, and it came from T cells, B-cell-depleted T cells, or PBMCs.

Per the study methods: Reference gene primer amplification yielded estimated nucleated cell counts. Clones were sequenced by immunoSEQ multiplex PCR, and TCRdb holds only the in-frame ones, with some missing. Clonal size and the V and J genes are those of that table, whereas D and trimming came from the DNA. Of 160,000 or so clones detected, roughly 90% appear once; the ten largest clones hold about 1.4%. Trimming took 6 bases from V and 3 from J; bases not matched to a gene: 5. The CDR3 consists of 14 residues. From germline, CDR1 is WSHSY and CDR2 SAAADI. This chain joins TRBV10-2 and TRBJ1-2, with 9 bases aligning to TRBD1. The sample was peripheral blood. This TCR was recovered from a woman in her forties or fifties with acute or convalescent COVID-19. The CDR3 sequence is CASRQGAEDYGYTF. Written as DNA, the CDR3 is TGCGCCAGCAGACAGGGGGCCGAGGACTATGGCTACACCTTC.